Shown below are 12 T cell receptor beta chains from a single sample sequenced in a study of shared clonotypes between healthy human individuals. Assay: immunoSEQ multiplex PCR; the TCRdb copy retains only in-frame clones and omits some. This table has 1 million to 1.3 million clones, around 78% appearing once. The sample taken for sequencing was memory CD4+ T cells from PBMCs. Subset indicated: CD45RA-negative fraction. Source of these receptors: a man between 18 and 29 years old in good health. Some clones in this sample may be carry-over from other donors' samples.

The chain employs TRBV10-3 and TRBJ1-6, with a tentative D call TRBD1 (5 bases). The V end was cut by 2 bases, the J end by 6 bases, with 11 bases between. CDR3 size: 15 residues. The germline V gene encodes CDR1 ENHRY and CDR2 SYGVKD. CDR3 sequence reads: CAISEGAPFNSPLHF. The CDR3 coding sequence is TGTGCCATCAGTGAGGGGGCCCCATTTAATTCACCCCTCCACTTT.

The chain combines TRBV2 with TRBJ1-2; 9 bases are a match to TRBD1. The CDR3 loop spans 15 amino acids. Trimming took 7 bases from V and 2 from J; bases not matched to a gene: 8. CDR1 and CDR2 (germline): SNHLY, FYNNEI. Written as DNA, the CDR3 is TGTGCCAGCACCGAACAGGGGGCTGTCAACTATGGCTACACCTTC. Encoded protein: CASTEQGAVNYGYTF.

The rearrangement links TRBV4-2 to TRBJ1-2; the D is unclear. Germline CDR1 reads LGHNA; CDR2 reads YNFKEQ. Trimming took off 0 bases at V and 1 base at J, with 6 bases between the two ends. This CDR3 comprises 14 residues. CDR3 loop: CASSQDVSNYGYTF. The CDR3 nucleotides read TGTGCCAGCAGCCAAGATGTCAGTAACTATGGCTACACCTTC.

The chain has TRBV19 and TRBJ2-5; no reliable D call. Between the trimmed V and J ends, which lost 7 bases and 0 bases, there was a span of 12 bases. Germline V gene sequence: CDR1 LNHDA, CDR2 SQIVND (reference sequence). The CDR3 extends over 14 amino acids. The CDR3 spells CASKSALHQETQYF. DNA of the CDR3: TGTGCCAGTAAATCGGCGCTACACCAAGAGACCCAGTACTTC.

This clone was seen a single time. The chain uses TRBV5-8 and TRBJ2-7; D is possibly TRBD2 (5 bases). The CDR3 totals 13 residues. V lost 4 bases to trimming and J lost 4 bases, with 12 bases between them. The germline CDR1 and CDR2 sequences are SGHTS and YDEGEE. The CDR3 nucleotides are TGTGCCAGCAGCCTGGATGAGGGATACGAGCAGTACTTC. The encoded protein is CASSLDEGYEQYF. Filled out from reference TRBV5-8 and TRBJ2-7, the complete variable domain reads EAGVTQSPTHLIKTRGQQATLRCSPISGHTSVYWYQQALGLGLQFLLWYDEGEERNRGNFPPRFSGRQFPNYSSELNVNALELEDSALYLCASSLDEGYEQYFGPGTRLTVT.

Written as DNA, the CDR3 is TGTGCCAGCAGCCCGAGCCTCCCTGCCAGCTATGGCTACACCTTC. As protein: CASSPSLPASYGYTF. V and J are TRBV5-8 and TRBJ1-2, with D unclear. The germline CDR1 and CDR2 sequences are SGHTS and YDEGEE. Trimming cost V 4 bases and J 4 bases, with 17 bases left between them. The CDR3 runs 15 residues.

This sequence joins TRBV5-4 and TRBJ2-1; 7 bases map to TRBD2. CDR1 and CDR2 from the germline V gene are SGHNT and YYREEE (reference sequence). The junction had 7 bases not matched to a gene; V was cut back by 0 bases and J by 4 bases. The CDR3 is made up of 16 amino acids. The CDR3, as DNA: TGTGCCAGCAGCTTGGACGGCGGGAGTGAGTACAATGAGCAGTTCTTC. Protein: CASSLDGGSEYNEQFF.

In its sample, this clone was seen a few times. This sample also contains other DNA sequences that code for the same CDR3. V usage is TRBV6-5 and J usage is TRBJ1-2; perhaps TRBD1 as D (5 bases). This CDR3 spans 11 amino acids. V dropped 2 bases and J dropped 8 bases, with 6 bases sitting between them. Looked up from germline, CDR1 is MNHEY and CDR2 is SVGAGI. The CDR3 DNA follows: TGTGCCAGCAGTTACCGGGGGGGCTACACCTTC. This encodes CASSYRGGYTF.

V gene TRBV30 combines with J gene TRBJ1-5; no definite D call. In germline, CDR1 is GTSNPN, CDR2 SVGIG (reference sequence). Trimming pared 1 base from V and 0 bases from J, leaving 7 bases between. This CDR3 is built from 14 residues. CDR3: CAWSGTNSNQPQHF. The CDR3, as DNA: TGTGCCTGGAGTGGTACAAATAGCAATCAGCCCCAGCATTTT. Using reference TRBV30 and TRBJ1-5 for the parts outside the CDR3, the full variable domain is SQTIHQWPATLVQPVGSPLSLECTVEGTSNPNLYWYRQAAGRGLQLLFYSVGIGQISSEVPQNLSASRPQDRQFILSSKKLLLSDSGFYLCAWSGTNSNQPQHFGDGTRLSIL.

The CDR3 is CASSLGGGLLYEQYF. The CDR3 DNA sequence: TGTGCCAGCAGTTTAGGGGGGGGTCTCCTCTACGAGCAGTACTTC. This rearrangement joins TRBV28 to TRBJ2-7; TRBD2 matches at 7 bases. Germline-derived CDR1 and CDR2 are MDHEN and SYDVKM. The CDR3 has 15 residues. Trimming cost V 2 bases and J 3 bases; bases outside gene matches: 7. Full variable domain (remainder filled in from reference TRBV28 and TRBJ2-7): DVKVTQSSRYLVKRTGEKVFLECVQDMDHENMFWYRQDPGLGLRLIYFSYDVKMKEKGDIPEGYSVSREKKERFSLILESASTNQTSMYLCASSLGGGLLYEQYFGPGTRLTVT.

The chain has TRBV4-3 and TRBJ1-4, with D unresolved. CDR3 length: 18 amino acids. V lost 1 base, J lost 6 bases, and 21 bases lay in between. Germline assignment: CDR1 LGHNA and CDR2 YSLEER. The CDR3 sequence is CASSQGQFPGSYHEKLFF. CDR3 coding DNA: TGCGCCAGCAGCCAAGGCCAGTTCCCCGGGTCTTACCATGAAAAACTGTTTTTT.

The chain joins TRBV18 to TRBJ2-5; 10 positions agree with TRBD2. The CDR3 loop spans 16 amino acids. The germline V gene has CDR1 KGHSH and CDR2 LQKENI. The V and J ends lost 4 bases and 4 bases, in that order; junction bases with no gene match: 9. CDR3 amino acids: CASSLGTSAGGETQYF. CDR3 DNA sequence: TGTGCCAGCTCACTTGGGACTAGCGCAGGGGGAGAGACCCAGTACTTC.